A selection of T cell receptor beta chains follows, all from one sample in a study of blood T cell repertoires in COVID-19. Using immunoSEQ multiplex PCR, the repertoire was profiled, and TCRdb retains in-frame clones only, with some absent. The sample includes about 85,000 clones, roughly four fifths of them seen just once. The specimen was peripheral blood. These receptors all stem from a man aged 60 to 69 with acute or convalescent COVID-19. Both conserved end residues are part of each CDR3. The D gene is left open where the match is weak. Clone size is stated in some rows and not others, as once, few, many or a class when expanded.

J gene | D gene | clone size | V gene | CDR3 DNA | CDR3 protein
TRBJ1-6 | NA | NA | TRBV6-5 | TGTGCCAGCAGCCTAACAGGGAGTCATCCACCCCTCCACTTT | CASSLTGSHPPLHF
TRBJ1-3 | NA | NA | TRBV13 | TGTGCCAGCAGCTTATACTCTGGAAACACCATATATTTT | CASSLYSGNTIYF
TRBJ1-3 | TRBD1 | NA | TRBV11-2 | TGTGCCAGCAGCCGGGACAGGGAAGGAAACACCATATATTTT | CASSRDREGNTIYF
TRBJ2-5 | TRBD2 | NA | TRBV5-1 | TGCGCCAGCAGCCCCCTTAGCGGGGGGGCTGAAGAGACCCAGTACTTC | CASSPLSGGAEETQYF
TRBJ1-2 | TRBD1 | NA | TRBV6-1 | TGTGCCAGCAGTGAAACAGGGGTAGCTAGATATGGCTACACCTTC | CASSETGVARYGYTF
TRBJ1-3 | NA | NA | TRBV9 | TGTGCCAGCAGCGTAGCTTGGGGGGACTCTGGAAACACCATATATTTT | CASSVAWGDSGNTIYF
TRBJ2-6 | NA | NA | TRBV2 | TGTGCCAGCAGTGAGGAGGAGGGGGCCCTTCTCATGGCTGGGGCCAACGTCCTGACTTTC | CASSEEEGALLMAGANVLTF
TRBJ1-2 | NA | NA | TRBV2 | TGTGCCAGCAGTGACCCGGACAGATATGGCTACACCTTC | CASSDPDRYGYTF
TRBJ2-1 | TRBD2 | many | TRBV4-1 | TGCGCCAGCAGCCCAAGCAGTCAGCGGGGGGCCTACAATGAGCAGTTCTTC | CASSPSSQRGAYNEQFF
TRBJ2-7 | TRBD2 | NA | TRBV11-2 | TGTGCCAGCAGCTTAGAGGGTCTTAGCGGGGTAGAGCAGTACTTC | CASSLEGLSGVEQYF